This T cell receptor beta chain came from a study of T-cell reconstitution after alpha-beta-depleted transplantation in children. Study outcomes and limitations: The high TCRbeta diversity at day 60 in some patients came from surviving recipient T cells and thymic progenitors.

This clonotype has ten or more counts. Its antigen is not known. Unique molecular identifiers tagged the TCRbeta library. TCRdb fed the PCR reads into MiXCR, producing one record per CDR3 protein. The sample includes 15,000 to 20,000 distinct CDR3 sequences, about 4.7% seen only once; the top ten take 6.5% to 8.5%. V was shortened by 3 bases and J by 5 bases, with 8 bases between the two germline ends. This CDR3 has 13 amino acids. In germline, CDR1 is MDHEN, CDR2 SYDVKM. This clonotype was obtained from a boy between 10 and 17 years old with acute lymphoblastic leukemia, due to receive a stem cell transplant. The V and J genes are TRBV28 and TRBJ1-5; no clear D gene. Sequences were derived from PBMCs, sampled before TCRalphabeta/CD19-depleted stem cell transplant. CDR3 sequence: CASSFSLYQPQHF. The DNA of the CDR3 is TGTGCCAGCAGTTTTAGTCTGTATCAGCCCCAGCATTTT.